This T cell receptor (beta chain) originates from a study of T cell responses to AZD1222 COVID-19 vaccine. Using immunoSEQ multiplex PCR, the repertoire was profiled, and TCRdb retains in-frame clones only, with some absent. The sample lists roughly 130,000 clones, approximately 94% occurring once. Here the sequenced sample was peripheral blood, taken on day 0 of AZD1222 vaccination. This TCR was recovered from an adult in good health.

The CDR3, as DNA: TGCGCCAGCAGCCAACTACCCACAGGCTACGAGCAGTACTTC. Its translation is CASSQLPTGYEQYF. The chain recombines TRBV4-1 with TRBJ2-7; D is perhaps TRBD1 (5 bases). CDR1 is MGHRA and CDR2 is YSYEKL in the germline V gene. The V end was cut by 2 bases, the J end by 3 bases, with 11 bases between. The CDR3 runs to 14 residues.